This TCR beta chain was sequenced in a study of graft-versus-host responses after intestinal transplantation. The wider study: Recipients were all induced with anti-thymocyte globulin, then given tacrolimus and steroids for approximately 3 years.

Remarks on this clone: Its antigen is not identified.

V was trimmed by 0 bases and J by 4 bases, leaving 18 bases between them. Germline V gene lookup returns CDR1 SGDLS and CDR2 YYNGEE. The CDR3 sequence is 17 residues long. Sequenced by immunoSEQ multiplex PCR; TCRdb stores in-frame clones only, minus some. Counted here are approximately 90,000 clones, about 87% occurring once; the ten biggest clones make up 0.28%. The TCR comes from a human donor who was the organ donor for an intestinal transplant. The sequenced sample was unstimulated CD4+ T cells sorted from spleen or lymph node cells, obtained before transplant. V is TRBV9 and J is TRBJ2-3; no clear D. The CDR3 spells CASSVGLGEGLADTQYF. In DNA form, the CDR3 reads TGTGCCAGCAGCGTAGGATTAGGAGAAGGTTTAGCAGATACGCAGTATTTT.